Listed below are T cell receptor beta chains from one sample, sequenced in a study of molecular identifiers for immune sequencing clone quantification. TCRdb recomputed calls from the PCR reads with MiXCR, one row per CDR3 protein. The data show under 800,000 distinct CDR3 sequences, about 25% seen once. The sample taken for sequencing was naive CD8+ T cells from blood, with Jurkat cell RNA spiked in. These receptors were obtained from a human donor in good health. Some libraries in this study had Jurkat cell RNA spiked in. Both conserved end residues are part of each CDR3. A D gene is named only where the DNA matches it firmly. The size field is filled for only some rows; it gives once, few, many or a size class.

>TRBJ2-3|few|-|TRBV27
CASSPNHSGSTDTQYF
TGTGCCAGCAGTCCCAACCACAGCGGGTCCACAGATACGCAGTATTTT
>TRBJ1-1|-|-|TRBV7-2
CASSFALGMNTEAFF
TGTGCCAGCAGCTTCGCTTTAGGGATGAACACTGAAGCTTTCTTT
>TRBJ2-3|many|TRBD2|TRBV30
CASERETDTQYF
TGTGCCTCCGAGCGGGAGACAGATACGCAGTATTTT
>TRBJ2-3|few|-|TRBV12-3/TRBV12-4
CASSLRTEDTQYF
TGTGCCAGCAGTCTGAGGACAGAGGATACGCAGTATTTT
>TRBJ1-5|many|-|TRBV6-6
CASSYSLGRGFTNQPQHF
TGTGCCAGCAGTTACTCCCTTGGCAGGGGCTTTACCAATCAGCCCCAGCATTTT
>TRBJ2-7|-|-|TRBV27
CASSSRVLYEQYF
TGTGCCAGCAGTTCACGTGTACTCTACGAGCAGTACTTC
>TRBJ1-6|once|-|TRBV23-1
CASSQLLPTRIRGSPLHF
TGCGCCAGCAGTCAGCTTTTGCCTACACGGATCCGCGGTTCACCCCTCCACTTT
>TRBJ2-7|few|TRBD1|TRBV7-9
CASSSTTGTGGTYEQYF
TGTGCCAGCAGCTCAACTACCGGGACAGGGGGTACCTACGAGCAGTACTTC
>TRBJ1-2|-|-|TRBV2
CASSGGSGAYGYTF
TGTGCCAGCAGTGGTGGGTCTGGGGCCTATGGCTACACCTTC
>TRBJ1-1|-|-|TRBV4-1
CASSLPGVTEALF
TGTGCCAGCAGCCTACCAGGGGTGACTGAAGCTCTCTTT
>TRBJ2-3|-|TRBD2|TRBV12-3/TRBV12-4
CASSALAAPSTDTQYF
TGTGCCAGCAGTGCACTAGCGGCCCCAAGCACAGATACGCAGTATTTT
>TRBJ2-3|many|-|TRBV6-5
CASFSGSTPSNFTDTQYF
TGTGCCAGCTTTAGCGGTTCGACGCCCTCCAATTTCACAGATACGCAGTATTTT
>TRBJ2-3|few|TRBD2|TRBV13
CASSDSSGGSTDTQYF
TGTGCCAGCAGCGACTCTAGCGGGGGAAGCACAGATACGCAGTATTTT
>TRBJ2-5|few|-|TRBV7-9
CASSLVFGPLEQETQYF
TGTGCCAGCAGCTTAGTTTTCGGACCCCTAGAACAAGAGACCCAGTACTTC
>TRBJ2-7|many|-|TRBV28
CASSFPYQTGFHEQYF
TGTGCCAGCAGTTTCCCCTACCAGACAGGTTTCCACGAGCAGTACTTC
>TRBJ1-1|few|-|TRBV30
CAWSFSRTEAFF
TGTGCCTGGAGTTTTTCCCGGACTGAAGCTTTCTTT
>TRBJ2-3|many|TRBD2|TRBV12-3/TRBV12-4
CASSSRDSGRSTDTQYF
TGTGCCAGCAGTTCCCGGGATAGCGGGAGAAGCACAGATACGCAGTATTTT
>TRBJ1-3|-|-|TRBV29-1
CSVEALGESTGDTIYF
TGCAGCGTTGAAGCACTGGGGGAGTCGACTGGAGACACCATATATTTT
>TRBJ2-2|many|TRBD2|TRBV12-3/TRBV12-4
CASSEPGTSGRAYTGELFF
TGTGCCAGCAGTGAGCCCGGGACTAGCGGGAGGGCATACACCGGGGAGCTGTTTTTT
>TRBJ2-2|-|-|TRBV11-2
CASSPDAPGFGELFF
TGTGCCAGCAGCCCGGACGCCCCAGGGTTCGGGGAGCTGTTTTTT
>TRBJ2-3|few|-|TRBV25-1
CASSEWGTRTDTQYF
TGTGCCAGCAGTGAATGGGGGACCCGCACAGATACGCAGTATTTT
>TRBJ2-5|-|TRBD2|TRBV30
CAWSHGGLAGLETQYF
TGTGCCTGGAGTCACGGGGGACTAGCGGGTCTGGAGACCCAGTACTTC
>TRBJ2-7|few|-|TRBV6-2/TRBV6-3
CASSYGHSYEQCF
TGTGCCAGCAGTTACGGACACTCCTACGAGCAGTGCTTC
>TRBJ2-7|-|TRBD1|TRBV12-3/TRBV12-4
CASSPGQGGNEQYF
TGTGCCAGCAGCCCGGGACAGGGGGGTAACGAGCAGTACTTC
>TRBJ2-7|-|TRBD2|TRBV30
CACNQLVAGGPYEQYF
TGTGCCTGTAATCAGCTAGTAGCGGGAGGTCCCTACGAGCAGTACTTC
>TRBJ2-5|-|TRBD1|TRBV12-3/TRBV12-4
CASTEQGRETQYF
TGTGCCAGCACCGAACAGGGGCGGGAGACCCAGTACTTC
>TRBJ2-5|-|-|TRBV19
CASGPDGNQEPQYF
TGTGCCAGTGGCCCGGACGGTAACCAAGAGCCCCAGTACTTC
>TRBJ1-1|few|-|TRBV5-1
CASSDHYNEAFF
TGCGCCAGCAGCGACCATTACAATGAAGCTTTCTTT
>TRBJ1-1|many|-|TRBV7-9
CASSTGLVTEAFF
TGTGCCAGCAGCACAGGGTTGGTCACTGAAGCTTTCTTT
>TRBJ1-1|many|-|TRBV7-2
CASSSPTAVNTEAFF
TGTGCCAGCAGCTCCCCGACAGCGGTGAACACTGAAGCTTTCTTT
>TRBJ1-2|few|-|TRBV4-1
CASSQDQGRDRYGYTF
TGCGCCAGCAGCCAAGATCAGGGAAGGGACCGCTATGGCTACACCTTC
>TRBJ1-1|few|-|TRBV30
CAWSTAMNTEAFF
TGTGCCTGGAGCACGGCCATGAACACTGAAGCTTTCTTT
>TRBJ2-5|few|TRBD2|TRBV7-6
CASSLPAGGPQETQYF
TGTGCCAGCAGCCTACCAGCGGGGGGGCCACAAGAGACCCAGTACTTC
>TRBJ2-3|few|TRBD1|TRBV9
CASSYSRQGGTDTQYF
TGTGCCAGCAGTTACAGCAGACAGGGTGGCACAGATACGCAGTATTTT
>TRBJ2-6|many|TRBD1|TRBV12-3/TRBV12-4
CASSLGQGGFGANVLTF
TGTGCCAGCAGCCTAGGACAGGGAGGCTTTGGGGCCAACGTCCTGACTTTC
>TRBJ2-1|few|-|TRBV4-1
CASSTSWGYEQFF
TGCGCCAGCAGCACAAGTTGGGGATATGAGCAGTTCTTC
>TRBJ2-2|-|-|TRBV12-3/TRBV12-4
CASSKGTANTGELFF
TGTGCCAGCAGCAAAGGGACGGCGAACACCGGGGAGCTGTTTTTT
>TRBJ1-1|-|TRBD1|TRBV7-9
CASSFGTGGETEAFF
TGTGCCAGCAGTTTCGGGACAGGGGGAGAAACTGAAGCTTTCTTT
>TRBJ2-7|few|-|TRBV6-2/TRBV6-3
CASSYKFRAGEQYF
TGTGCCAGCAGTTACAAGTTCAGGGCAGGGGAGCAGTACTTC
>TRBJ2-3|-|TRBD2|TRBV2
CASREDKDTQYF
TGTGCCAGCCGGGAGGACAAAGATACGCAGTATTTT